In its sample, the clone carrying this T cell receptor (beta chain) was seen many times. TCRdb itself ran the 5' RACE reads through MiXCR, one entry per CDR3 protein. The sample lists about 82,000 distinct CDR3 sequences; more than 4.5% were seen once. This entry is derived from a study of T cells of healthy individuals. The CDR3 extends over 11 amino acids. CDR1 and CDR2 from the germline V gene are DFQATT and SNEGSKA (reference sequence). Unmatched junction bases numbered 2, after V lost 3 bases and J lost 7 bases. This rearrangement joins TRBV20-1 to TRBJ1-1; 7 nucleotides agree with TRBD1. The sequence came from a female donor in good health. This CDR3 is CSARGTDEAFF. The CDR3 DNA is TGCAGTGCTAGGGGGACAGATGAAGCTTTCTTT.